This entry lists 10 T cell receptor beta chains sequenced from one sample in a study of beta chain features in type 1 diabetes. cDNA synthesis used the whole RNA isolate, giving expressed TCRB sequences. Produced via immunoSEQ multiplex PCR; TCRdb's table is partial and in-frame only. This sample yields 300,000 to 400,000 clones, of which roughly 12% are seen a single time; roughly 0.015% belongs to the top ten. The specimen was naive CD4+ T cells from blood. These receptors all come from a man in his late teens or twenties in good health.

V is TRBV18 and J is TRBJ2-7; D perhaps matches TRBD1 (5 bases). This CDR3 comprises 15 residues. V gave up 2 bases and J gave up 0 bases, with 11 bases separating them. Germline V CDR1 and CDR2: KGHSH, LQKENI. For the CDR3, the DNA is TGTGCCAGCTCACCAAGGGGCCAGTTCTCCTACGAGCAGTACTTC. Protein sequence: CASSPRGQFSYEQYF.

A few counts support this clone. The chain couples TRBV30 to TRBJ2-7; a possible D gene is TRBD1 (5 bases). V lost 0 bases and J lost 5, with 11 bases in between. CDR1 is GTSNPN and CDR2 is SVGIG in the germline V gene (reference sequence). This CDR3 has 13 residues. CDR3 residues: CAWSVQGAHEQYF. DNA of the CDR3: TGTGCCTGGAGTGTACAAGGGGCTCACGAGCAGTACTTC.

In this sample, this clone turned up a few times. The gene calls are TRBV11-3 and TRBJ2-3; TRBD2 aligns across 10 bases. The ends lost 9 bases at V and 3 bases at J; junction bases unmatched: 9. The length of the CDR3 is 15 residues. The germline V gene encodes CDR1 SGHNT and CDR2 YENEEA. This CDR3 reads CASKAGGLLTDTQYF. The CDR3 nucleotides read TGTGCCAGTAAAGCGGGAGGGCTTCTAACAGATACGCAGTATTTT.

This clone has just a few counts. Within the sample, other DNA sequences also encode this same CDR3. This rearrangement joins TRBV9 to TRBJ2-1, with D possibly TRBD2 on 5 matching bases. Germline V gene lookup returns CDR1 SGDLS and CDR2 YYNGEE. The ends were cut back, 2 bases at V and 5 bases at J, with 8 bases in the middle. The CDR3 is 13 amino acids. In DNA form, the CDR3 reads TGTGCCAGCAGCGTCGGACTCCACAATGAGCAGTTCTTC. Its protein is CASSVGLHNEQFF.

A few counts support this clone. CDR3 loop: CASSPGLAGALSSYNEQFF. The CDR3 DNA reads TGTGCCAGCAGTCCAGGACTAGCGGGGGCGCTGAGCTCCTACAATGAGCAGTTCTTC. The rearrangement links TRBV7-9 to TRBJ2-1; TRBD2 matches 13 bases. In germline, CDR1 is SEHNR, CDR2 FQNEAQ (reference sequence). The CDR3 loop spans 19 amino acids. V lost 6 bases to trimming and J lost 0 bases; unmatched junction nucleotides: 11.

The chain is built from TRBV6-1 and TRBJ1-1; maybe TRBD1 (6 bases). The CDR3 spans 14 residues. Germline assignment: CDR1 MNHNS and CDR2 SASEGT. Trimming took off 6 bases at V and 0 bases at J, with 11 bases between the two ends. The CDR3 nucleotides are TGTGCCAGCAGGGGAACAGGGTTGAACACTGAAGCTTTCTTT. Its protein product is CASRGTGLNTEAFF.

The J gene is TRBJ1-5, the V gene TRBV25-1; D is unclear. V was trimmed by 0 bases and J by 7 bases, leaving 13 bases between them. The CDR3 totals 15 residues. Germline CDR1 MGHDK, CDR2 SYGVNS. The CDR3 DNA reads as TGTGCCAGCAGTGAATATGCGGGCCTGGGACAGCCCCAGCATTTT. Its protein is CASSEYAGLGQPQHF.

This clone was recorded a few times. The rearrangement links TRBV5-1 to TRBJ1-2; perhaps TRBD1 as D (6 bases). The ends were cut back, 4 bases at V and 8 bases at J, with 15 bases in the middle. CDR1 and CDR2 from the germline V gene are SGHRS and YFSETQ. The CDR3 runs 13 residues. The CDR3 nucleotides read TGCGCCAGCAGCCCTCGGGACAAATCGGGCTACACCTTC. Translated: CASSPRDKSGYTF. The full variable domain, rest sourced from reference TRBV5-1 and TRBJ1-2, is KAGVTQTPRYLIKTRGQQVTLSCSPISGHRSVSWYQQTPGQGLQFLFEYFSETQRNKGNFPGRFSGRQFSNSRSEMNVSTLELGDSALYLCASSPRDKSGYTFGSGTRLTVV.

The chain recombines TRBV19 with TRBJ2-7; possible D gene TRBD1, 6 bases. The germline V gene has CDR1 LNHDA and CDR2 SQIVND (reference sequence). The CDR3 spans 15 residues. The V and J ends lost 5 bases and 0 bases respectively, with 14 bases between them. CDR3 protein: CASSLRTVPSYEQYF. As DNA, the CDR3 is TGTGCCAGTAGTTTAAGGACAGTACCCTCCTACGAGCAGTACTTC.

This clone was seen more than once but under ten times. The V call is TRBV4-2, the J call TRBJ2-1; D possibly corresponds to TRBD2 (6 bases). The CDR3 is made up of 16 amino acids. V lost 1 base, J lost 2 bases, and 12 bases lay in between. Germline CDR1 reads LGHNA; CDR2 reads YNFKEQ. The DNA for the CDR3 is TGTGCCAGCAGCCAAGCGGGCGGAGGGCCCTACAATGAGCAGTTCTTC. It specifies CASSQAGGGPYNEQFF.